These 22 T cell receptor beta chains share one sample of origin, sequenced in a study of T-cell memory formation after mild COVID-19. TCRdb fed the 5' RACE reads into MiXCR, producing one record per CDR3 protein. The repertoire holds 580,000 or so distinct CDR3 sequences, with approximately 15% as singletons. The sample comprised PBMCs or a T cell subset sorted from them (not recorded which). These receptors were obtained from an adult woman who had mild COVID-19 (a few samples of this study predate the infection). Cell type and time point are not known.

This clonotype turned up a few times. V gene TRBV10-2 combines with J gene TRBJ1-4; no clear D. The CDR3 consists of 17 residues. The V gene lost 3 bases and the J gene lost 7 bases, with 21 bases spanning the gap. Per the germline V gene, CDR1 is WSHSY and CDR2 is SAAADI. The CDR3 loop is CASSEFPRKRSGEKLFF. CDR3 bases: TGCGCCAGCAGTGAATTTCCACGAAAAAGATCTGGTGAAAAACTGTTTTTT.

In its sample, this clonotype was seen a few times. The V gene is TRBV20-1, the J gene TRBJ2-1, with D perhaps TRBD2 (6 bases). The CDR3 has 13 amino acids. Trimming pared 4 bases from V and 12 bases from J, leaving 19 bases between. The germline V gene encodes CDR1 DFQATT and CDR2 SNEGSKA (reference sequence). CDR3 sequence: CSAKYKGFGGQFF. CDR3 DNA: TGCAGTGCTAAATACAAGGGATTCGGGGGGCAGTTCTTC.

This clonotype was recorded at least ten times. The chain employs TRBV12-3 or TRBV12-4 and TRBJ1-5; D unresolved. There are 14 residues in the CDR3. V was clipped by 2 bases and J by 1 base, with 6 bases between them. The CDR3 loop reads CASSLRGSNQPQHF. CDR3 in DNA: TGTGCCAGCAGTTTACGAGGAAGCAATCAGCCCCAGCATTTT.

This clonotype came up a few times. This chain connects TRBV11-2 to TRBJ2-1, with a weak D call TRBD2 (5 bases). Germline assignment: CDR1 SGHAT and CDR2 FQNNGV. The CDR3 spans 15 residues. The V gene lost 3 bases and the J gene lost 5 bases, with 14 bases spanning the gap. Written as DNA, the CDR3 is TGTGCCAGCAGCTTTGGAGCGGCCAAGGACAATGAGCAGTTCTTC. Its translation is CASSFGAAKDNEQFF.

The chain recombines TRBV12-3 or TRBV12-4 with TRBJ1-2; D possibly corresponds to TRBD1 (5 bases). The CDR3 contains 15 residues. V was cut by 5 bases and J by 2 bases, with 15 bases left in between. CDR3 coding DNA: TGTGCCAGCAGTCCCGGGACTTCCAGAAACTATGGCTACACCTTC. Translating it yields CASSPGTSRNYGYTF.

This clonotype was counted a few times. This chain links TRBV7-9 with TRBJ2-5; a weak D match, TRBD2 (6 bases). The CDR3 has 16 amino acids. Trimming stripped 2 bases from V and 5 bases from J, with 18 bases between. Germline V gene data show CDR1 as SEHNR and CDR2 as FQNEAQ (reference sequence). The CDR3 nucleotides are TGTGCCAGCAGCTTATACCGGGAGCGGCCTTGGGAGACCCAGTACTTC. It is translated as CASSLYRERPWETQYF.

V and J are TRBV6-6 and TRBJ1-1, with 7 bases lining up with TRBD1. The CDR3 is 15 amino acids. Germline values: CDR1 MNHNY, CDR2 SVGAGI (reference sequence). With V trimmed by 6 bases and J by 0 bases, 7 bases remained unmatched. The CDR3 DNA reads as TGTGCCAGCAGGGGACAGTCCCATTTGAACACTGAAGCTTTCTTT. It translates to CASRGQSHLNTEAFF.

This chain connects TRBV20-1 to TRBJ1-1; TRBD1 matches 10 bases. Germline V gene data show CDR1 as DFQATT and CDR2 as SNEGSKA (reference sequence). V lost 0 bases, J lost 3 bases, and 4 bases stayed unmatched. The CDR3 spans 15 residues. CDR3: CSAREGTGVYTEAFF. In DNA, the CDR3 is TGCAGTGCTAGAGAGGGGACAGGGGTATACACTGAAGCTTTCTTT.

The V gene is TRBV24-1, the J gene TRBJ2-2, with D possibly matching TRBD2 (6 bases). Germline loops: CDR1 KGHDR, CDR2 SFDVKD. The CDR3 is 17 amino acids. Trimming pared 2 bases from V and 4 bases from J, leaving 16 bases between. The CDR3 sequence: CATSDYGSGFVTGELFF. CDR3 DNA sequence: TGTGCCACCAGTGATTATGGAAGCGGGTTCGTCACCGGGGAGCTGTTTTTT.

This clonotype appeared a few times. The gene calls are TRBV7-8 and TRBJ2-1, with 9 bases lining up with TRBD2. The germline V gene encodes CDR1 SGHVS and CDR2 FQNEAQ. Trimming cost V 2 bases and J 0 bases; bases outside gene matches: 5. The CDR3 is 17 amino acids. The CDR3 is CASSLRLAESSYNEQFF. The CDR3 DNA reads TGTGCCAGCAGCTTACGACTAGCGGAAAGCTCCTACAATGAGCAGTTCTTC.

This clonotype was seen a few times. The chain joins TRBV3-1 to TRBJ2-7; 8 bases are shared with TRBD1. The CDR3 sequence is 15 residues long. CDR1 is LGHDT and CDR2 is YNNKEL in the germline V gene (reference sequence). The junction had 5 bases not matched to a gene; V was cut back by 1 base and J by 3 bases. As DNA, the CDR3 is TGTGCCAGCAGCCAAGCAGGGGGCTATGTCTACGAGCAGTACTTC. Translating gives CASSQAGGYVYEQYF.

The genes are TRBV5-1 and TRBJ2-1; TRBD1 aligns across 8 bases. CDR3 length equals 15 residues. Looked up from germline, CDR1 is SGHRS and CDR2 is YFSETQ. After removal of 0 bases from V and 3 bases from J, the junction contained 2 bases not matched to a gene. The CDR3 coding sequence is TGCGCCAGCAGCTTGGGAGGACAGGGCTACAATGAGCAGTTCTTC. Residues: CASSLGGQGYNEQFF.

V usage is TRBV12-3 or TRBV12-4 and J usage is TRBJ2-1; D is undetermined. Trimming cost V 5 bases and J 3 bases, with 14 bases left between them. The CDR3 has 15 residues. CDR3 DNA sequence: TGTGCCAGCAGTGCCGACCGCTCGGTCTACAATGAGCAGTTCTTC. It yields the protein CASSADRSVYNEQFF.

This clonotype was seen more than once but under ten times. V and J are TRBV30 and TRBJ1-1; D ambiguous. The V end lost 0 bases, the J end lost 3 bases, and 8 bases lay between the germline ends. The CDR3 length is 13 residues. CDR1 is GTSNPN, CDR2 SVGIG, per germline (reference sequence). DNA of the CDR3: TGTGCCTGGAGTGTGAACCGGGACACTGAAGCTTTCTTT. It yields the protein CAWSVNRDTEAFF.

V is TRBV3-1 and J is TRBJ1-2; D is perhaps TRBD1 (6 bases). The CDR3 is 14 residues long. CDR1 and CDR2 (germline): LGHDT, YNNKEL (reference sequence). Trimming removed 0 bases from V and 7 bases from J, with 12 bases in between. DNA for the CDR3: TGTGCCAGCAGCCAAGATAGGACAGCCGGTGGCTACACCTTC. This sequence encodes CASSQDRTAGGYTF. Using reference TRBV3-1 and TRBJ1-2 for the parts outside the CDR3, the full variable domain is DTAVSQTPKYLVTQMGNDKSIKCEQNLGHDTMYWYKQDSKKFLKIMFSYNNKELIINETVPNRFSPKSPDKAHLNLHINSLELGDSAVYFCASSQDRTAGGYTFGSGTRLTVV.

This clonotype was counted a few times. The rearrangement links TRBV20-1 to TRBJ2-7; D might be TRBD1 or TRBD2, each matching 5 bases. The CDR3 extends over 16 amino acids. CDR1 and CDR2 from the germline V gene are DFQATT and SNEGSKA (reference sequence). Between the trimmed V and J ends, which lost 0 bases and 0 bases, there was a span of 15 bases. CDR3 protein: CSARDLGDVSSYEQYF. The DNA for the CDR3 is TGCAGTGCTAGAGATTTGGGGGATGTGAGCTCCTACGAGCAGTACTTC.

DNA for the CDR3: TGTGCCAGCAGTTTAGGGGGGACAGGTCCAGCGGCCTACGAGCAGTACTTC. Protein: CASSLGGTGPAAYEQYF. The chain uses TRBV12-3 or TRBV12-4 and TRBJ2-7; 8 bases fit TRBD1. V lost 1 base and J lost 2; bases outside the gene matches: 10. There are 17 residues in the CDR3.

In this sample, this clonotype turned up a few times. The chain employs TRBV10-2 and TRBJ1-4, with 7 positions matching TRBD1. The V gene's germline CDR1 is WSHSY and CDR2 SAAADI. Trimming cost V 6 bases and J 4 bases; bases outside gene matches: 8. CDR3 length: 15 residues. CDR3 sequence (DNA): TGCGCCAGCAGGATCGGCTGGGACAGTAATGAAAAACTGTTTTTT. It yields the protein CASRIGWDSNEKLFF.

The CDR3 nucleotides read TGTGCCAGCAGTTCCACAGGGCCTGGGGCCAACGTCCTGACTTTC. It codes for CASSSTGPGANVLTF. The rearrangement joins TRBV7-6 to TRBJ2-6, with a weak D call TRBD1 (6 bases). Germline V CDR1 and CDR2: SGHVS, FNYEAQ. The CDR3 runs to 15 residues. V was cut by 6 bases and J by 2 bases, with 11 bases left in between. The full variable domain, its missing parts supplied by reference TRBV7-6 and TRBJ2-6, is GAGVSQSPRYKVTKRGQDVALRCDPISGHVSLYWYRQALGQGPEFLTYFNYEAQQDKSGLPNDRFSAERPEGSISTLTIQRTEQRDSAMYRCASSSTGPGANVLTFGAGSRLTVL.

This chain uses TRBV6-6 with TRBJ1-5, with 7 bases matching TRBD1. CDR1 is MNHNY and CDR2 is SVGAGI in the germline V gene (reference sequence). The CDR3 runs 15 residues. Losses at the gene ends were 6 bases for V and 6 bases for J; bases not matched to a gene: 11. CDR3 loop: CASSLGQVPRQPQHF. CDR3 nucleotide sequence: TGTGCCAGCAGCTTAGGACAGGTCCCGCGTCAGCCCCAGCATTTT.

V and J are TRBV7-8 and TRBJ1-2, with a weak D call TRBD1 (5 bases). In germline, CDR1 is SGHVS, CDR2 FQNEAQ. Between the trimmed V and J ends, which lost 1 base and 8 bases, there was a span of 11 bases. This CDR3 spans 13 amino acids. The CDR3, as DNA: TGTGCCAGCAGCTTAGAGGACTCAGGGGGCTACACCTTC. Translating gives CASSLEDSGGYTF.

This clonotype came up a few times. The chain recombines TRBV7-3 with TRBJ2-1; D may be TRBD1 (6 bases). The germline CDR1 and CDR2 sequences are SGHTA and FQGTGA. Deletions cut 5 bases from V and 0 bases from J, with 20 bases between. The CDR3 runs to 18 residues. The CDR3 loop is CASSHHKDSFSSYNEQFF. The CDR3 region has the DNA TGTGCCAGCAGCCATCATAAGGACAGTTTCAGCTCCTACAATGAGCAGTTCTTC. The full variable domain, its missing parts supplied by reference TRBV7-3 and TRBJ2-1, is GAGVSQTPSNKVTEKGKYVELRCDPISGHTALYWYRQSLGQGPEFLIYFQGTGAADDSGLPNDRFFAVRPEGSVSTLKIQRTERGDSAVYLCASSHHKDSFSSYNEQFFGPGTRLTVL.